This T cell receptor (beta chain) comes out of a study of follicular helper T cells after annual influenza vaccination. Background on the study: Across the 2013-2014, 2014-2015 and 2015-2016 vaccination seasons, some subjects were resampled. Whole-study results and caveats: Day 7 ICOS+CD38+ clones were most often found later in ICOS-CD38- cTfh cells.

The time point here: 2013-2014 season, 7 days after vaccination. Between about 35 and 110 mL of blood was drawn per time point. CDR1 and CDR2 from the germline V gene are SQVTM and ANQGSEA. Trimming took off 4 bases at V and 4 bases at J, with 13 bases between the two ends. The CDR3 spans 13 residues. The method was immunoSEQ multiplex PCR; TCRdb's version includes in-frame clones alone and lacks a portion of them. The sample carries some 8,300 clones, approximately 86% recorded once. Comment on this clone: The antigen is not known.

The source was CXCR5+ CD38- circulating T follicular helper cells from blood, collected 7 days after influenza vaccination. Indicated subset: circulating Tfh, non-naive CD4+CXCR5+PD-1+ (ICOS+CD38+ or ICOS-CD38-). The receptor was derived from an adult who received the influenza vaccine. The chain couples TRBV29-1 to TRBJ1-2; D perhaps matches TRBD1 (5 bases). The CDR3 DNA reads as TGCAGCGTTGCCGACGCAAGGGGCTATGGCTACACCTTC. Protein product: CSVADARGYGYTF.